Here is one TCR beta chain with its context. The antigen is not known. The data are from a study of T cell repertoires in ileal Crohn's disease. Study-level background: Around 500 nanograms of biopsy DNA per sample underwent TCRB immunosequencing. Study findings and constraints: High-frequency clones were more common in sorted CD8 than CD4 cells. Every patient over 26.8% clonality showed endoscopic recurrence.

TCRdb keeps only in-frame clones here, not all; method: immunoSEQ multiplex PCR. Found here are a few thousand clones, 76% of them singletons; the top ten hold approximately 6.5%. Specified time point: inflamed ileum from the surgical specimen. V was trimmed by 0 bases and J by 4 bases, leaving 14 bases between them. Germline V gene lookup returns CDR1 SGHVS and CDR2 FNYEAQ. The CDR3 is made up of 16 amino acids. The sequence was obtained from an adult with Crohn's disease. Sequenced: ileal tissue. V and J are TRBV7-6 and TRBJ2-3, with D perhaps given as TRBD1 or TRBD2 (6 bases each). CDR3 sequence (DNA): TGTGCCAGCAGCTTAGCTAGGGGGGTCACGGCAGATACGCAGTATTTT. It yields the protein CASSLARGVTADTQYF.